Sequencing of this T cell receptor (beta chain) was carried out in a study of blood T cell repertoires in COVID-19 (dated by TCRdb to about 2020). About the investigation overall: Samples covering the acute and convalescent phases of COVID-19 were provided by collaborators in the United States, Italy and Spain. Where HLA class I and class II types were available, the types were taken from metadata supplied by the sample provider, not from assay-based typing. The prospective study material was composed of cDNA or gDNA derived from T cells, B-cell-depleted T cells, or PBMCs. The sample metadata nearly always contained a de-identified subject ID, COVID-19 status, age in years and sex. Samples were obtained from the ongoing ImmuneRACE study (first 160 participants) and from 1,254 subjects provided by 6 global collaborators. A freely available public database, intended as a resource for researchers studying the immune response to SARS-CoV-2, is where the repertoires were released. Deeply sampled blood TCRbeta repertoires from subjects exposed to, actively infected with, or recovered from COVID-19 were included in the dataset.

Turning to this clone: This receptor's antigen is unknown. No clone much larger than this one lies a single base away; base qualities are absent.

The paper as a whole reports these results and caveats: The quantity of clinical and demographic metadata differed by source and by participant and was supplied without curation.

The germline V gene provides CDR1 SGHTA and CDR2 FQGNSA. V is reduced by 6 bases and J by 0 bases, leaving a spacing of 10 bases between them. Reading from cysteine to phenylalanine, the CDR3 counts 14 amino acids. Kept here is only the CDR3 DNA, which spans 42 bases and is read in frame from base 1. Another Seattle source contributed samples from volunteer blood donors who had recovered from COVID-19. The collaborating institutions used their own protocols to collect whole blood in K2EDTA tubes. Collaborator samples were shipped for TCRbeta analysis as frozen whole blood, isolated PBMCs, or DNA extracted from either sample type. The immunoSEQ Assay, a bias-controlled multiplex PCR, was used to amplify TCRbeta CDR3 regions from genomic DNA. The original methods were these. The number of nucleated cells in each sample was estimated from the amplification of reference gene primers within the assay. To quantify the absolute abundance of each unique TCRbeta CDR3 rearrangement, sequence reads were collapsed and filtered. For each sample, productive Simpson clonality was calculated as the square root of Simpson's diversity index across productive rearrangements. This is the immuneACCESS table as TCRdb keeps it, with only in-frame sequences that have V and J called. A part of the clones is gone; compared with another copy, unresolved V genes explain less than half, and the rest is unexplained. V and J calls and clone size come straight from that table; D and trimming were deduced from the DNA. A total of 200,000 to 300,000 clones appear in this sample, roughly 88% of them only once. The ten largest clones add up to about 2.1% of the sample.

This clonotype was obtained from a man between 40 and 49 years old who had recovered from COVID-19. Recombination connected TRBV7-2 to TRBJ2-3; the D gene cannot be named for sure. Sequenced: peripheral blood. The CDR3 reads CASSSYLSTDTQYF. The nucleotides are TGTGCCAGCAGTAGTTATCTGAGCACAGATACGCAGTATTTT.